This T cell receptor (beta chain) was recovered during a study of cytomegalovirus exposure and HLA in healthy donors. The PCR employed 60 Vbeta primers together with 13 Jbeta primers. Generated by immunoSEQ multiplex PCR, the TCRdb table keeps only in-frame clones and is missing some. In all, the sample yields about 77,000 clones. The CDR3 length is 15 residues. Germline V gives CDR1 MNHEY, CDR2 SMNVEV (reference sequence). V shed 5 bases, J shed 4 bases, and the junction held 4 bases outside the gene matches. The source of this sequence is a man in his fifties in good health and CMV-seropositive. V is TRBV27 and J is TRBJ2-1, with 11 positions matching TRBD1. The sequencing sample was made of PBMCs. CDR3 residues: CASSAGTGGYNEQFF. The DNA for the CDR3 is TGTGCCAGCAGTGCGGGGACAGGGGGTTACAATGAGCAGTTCTTC.